This TCR beta chain was obtained from a study of persistence of HIV-infected CD4 T cells. Cells were stimulated with CMV-infected fibroblast lysates at 10 ug/mL. Sorted nonresponding memory CD4+ T cells were CD40L-negative, CD69-negative, CD45RO-high. General study results and limits: CMV- and Gag-responding cells had lower TCRbeta richness than CD3/CD28-responding cells.

V was pared by 6 bases and J by 4 bases, with 16 bases between. Germline CDR1 and CDR2: MNHEY and SVGAGI. The CDR3 is 15 amino acids. The libraries were made with immunoSEQ version 4 in survey mode. Data came from immunoSEQ multiplex PCR; TCRdb stores just in-frame clones and leaves some out. Of approximately 30,000 clones in the sample, approximately 82% are singletons; the top ten hold roughly 4.8%. This clone was detected a few times. The antigen is not known. J is TRBJ2-1 and V is TRBV6-5; possible D gene TRBD1, 6 bases. The clonotype comes from an adult man with HIV who was CMV-seropositive. The sequences come from CD4+ T cells sorted from PBMCs after roughly 18-hour stimulation, collected from a patient who received antiretroviral therapy. CDR3 bases: TGTGCCAGCAGAGTAGACCGGGACACGTACAATGAGCAGTTCTTC. Its translation: CASRVDRDTYNEQFF.